Shown below are 25 T cell receptor beta chains from a single sample sequenced in a study of T cells in Graves' hyperthyroidism and ophthalmopathy. Amplification of TCR beta CDR3 regions used RNA as the template. HTBI primers were used for first-round RT-PCR of the TCR CDR3. TCRdb re-derived calls from the multiplex PCR reads in MiXCR, one entry per CDR3 protein. The sample holds some 740,000 distinct CDR3 sequences, less than 15% seen once. Sequencing input: blood. These receptors came from a woman under 30 with Graves' hyperthyroidism.

This clonotype turned up a few times. This rearrangement joins TRBV5-6 to TRBJ1-2; 9 nucleotides match TRBD1. The V and J ends lost 4 bases and 4 bases, in that order; junction bases with no gene match: 8. The germline V gene encodes CDR1 SGHDT and CDR2 YYEEEE. This CDR3 region has 15 residues. This CDR3 is CASSPDRGYIYGYTF. The CDR3 nucleotides are TGTGCCAGCAGCCCGGACAGGGGATATATCTATGGCTACACCTTC.

At least ten counts were recorded for this clonotype. The J gene is TRBJ2-7, the V gene TRBV6-1, with TRBD1 matching over 7 bases. V lost 3 bases and J lost 0; bases outside the gene matches: 5. Germline lookup yields CDR1 MNHNS and CDR2 SASEGT. The CDR3 runs to 15 residues. The CDR3 loop reads CASSELGQYSYEQYF. The CDR3, as DNA: TGTGCCAGCAGTGAGCTGGGACAGTACTCCTACGAGCAGTACTTC.

This clonotype was counted many times. The genes are TRBV29-1 and TRBJ2-1, with 7 bases that match TRBD2. Unmatched junction bases numbered 20, after V lost 8 bases and J lost 4 bases. The length of the CDR3 is 17 residues. Germline V CDR1 and CDR2: SQVTM, ANQGSEA. CDR3 sequence: CSTGPAGSIVGYNEQFF. Here the CDR3 DNA reads TGCAGCACTGGGCCAGCGGGATCGATAGTTGGGTACAATGAGCAGTTCTTC.

This clonotype was counted only a few times. The chain couples TRBV12-3 or TRBV12-4 to TRBJ1-2; D not certain. The CDR3 sequence is 12 residues long. The ends were cut back, 5 bases at V and 8 bases at J, with 12 bases in the middle. The CDR3 spells CASSPGEDGYTF. The CDR3, as DNA: TGTGCCAGCAGTCCCGGGGAGGACGGCTACACCTTC.

The table lists this clonotype with a count of one. The rearrangement uses TRBV20-1 and TRBJ2-1; D is unclear. CDR1 and CDR2 (germline): DFQATT, SNEGSKA (reference sequence). Trimming cost V 0 bases and J 9 bases, with 6 bases left between them. This CDR3 is 11 amino acids long. The CDR3, as DNA: TGCAGTGCTAGAGATCGGAGTGAGCAGTTCTTC. It specifies CSARDRSEQFF.

This chain connects TRBV29-1 to TRBJ2-1; 7 positions match TRBD2. Trimming removed 4 bases from V and 8 bases from J; junction bases left unmatched: 11. Looked up from germline, CDR1 is SQVTM and CDR2 is ANQGSEA. This CDR3 comprises 14 residues. This CDR3 reads CSVVLPGTTYEQFF. The CDR3 region has the DNA TGCAGCGTTGTTCTCCCCGGGACTACTTATGAGCAGTTCTTC.

This clonotype was seen only a few times. The chain carries TRBV9 and TRBJ2-5; 10 bases map to TRBD1. Losses at the gene ends were 3 bases for V and 3 bases for J; bases not matched to a gene: 8. Germline-derived CDR1 and CDR2 are SGDLS and YYNGEE. The length of the CDR3 is 16 residues. This chain's CDR3 is CASSASGTGVKETQYF. Written as DNA, the CDR3 is TGTGCCAGCAGCGCATCCGGGACAGGGGTCAAAGAGACCCAGTACTTC.

This clonotype was seen just once. The rearrangement links TRBV4-3 to TRBJ2-7; tentatively, D is TRBD1 or TRBD2 (5 bases each). CDR3 size: 15 residues. Per germline, CDR1 LGHNA and CDR2 YSLEER. The ends were cut back, 0 bases at V and 2 bases at J, with 11 bases in the middle. In nucleotides, the CDR3 is TGCGCCAGCAGCCAAGAATTTAGGGGACCCTACGAGCAGTACTTC. Translating gives CASSQEFRGPYEQYF.

This chain uses TRBV12-3 or TRBV12-4 with TRBJ1-6, with D possibly TRBD1 on 5 matching bases. V gave up 6 bases and J gave up 7 bases, with 13 bases separating them. This CDR3 has 14 amino acids. CDR3 region: CASSPQEFNSPLHF. DNA of the CDR3: TGTGCCAGCAGCCCACAGGAATTCAATTCACCCCTCCACTTT.

The chain uses TRBV11-2 and TRBJ2-4, with 9 bases identical to TRBD2. The CDR3 has 21 amino acids. The V and J ends lost 2 bases and 1 base, in that order; junction bases with no gene match: 18. CDR1 and CDR2 from the germline V gene are SGHAT and FQNNGV. CDR3 nucleotide sequence: TGTGCCAGCAGCTTAAACTATAATGCGGGAGGGCCGAAAGTTGCCAAAAACATTCAGTACTTC. Encoded protein: CASSLNYNAGGPKVAKNIQYF.

The V and J genes are TRBV11-2 and TRBJ2-5, with D maybe TRBD2 (5 bases). Trimming pared 2 bases from V and 1 base from J, leaving 8 bases between. The CDR3 is 14 residues long. CDR1 is SGHAT, CDR2 FQNNGV, per germline. CDR3 sequence: CASSLMSGQETQYF. The CDR3 DNA reads as TGTGCCAGCAGCTTAATGAGCGGCCAAGAGACCCAGTACTTC.

In its sample, this clonotype was seen a few times. The rearrangement links TRBV7-2 to TRBJ2-7; tentatively, D is TRBD1 (6 bases). The CDR3 runs 16 residues. The ends were cut back, 1 base at V and 3 bases at J, with 16 bases in the middle. Germline V gives CDR1 SGHTA, CDR2 FQGNSA. The CDR3 is CASSLGPGAVIYEQYF. Written as DNA, the CDR3 is TGTGCCAGCAGCTTAGGTCCAGGGGCCGTCATCTACGAGCAGTACTTC.

In its sample, this clonotype was seen many times. The CDR3 DNA follows: TGCAGCGTTGGTCGCGGTAATGAGCAGTTCTTC. Protein product: CSVGRGNEQFF. The gene calls are TRBV29-1 and TRBJ2-1; D call uncertain. Germline CDR1 reads SQVTM; CDR2 reads ANQGSEA. Trimming took off 4 bases at V and 7 bases at J, with 8 bases between the two ends. This CDR3 comprises 11 residues.

This clonotype was detected only a few times. A read error is likely, as this CDR3 ends without the conserved phenylalanine or tryptophan. The chain joins TRBV5-1 to TRBJ2-7; no clear D gene. CDR1 and CDR2 (germline): SGHRS, YFSETQ. The CDR3 runs 14 residues. V lost 7 bases and J 2 bases, leaving 16 bases between the germline ends. CDR3 nucleotide sequence: TGCGCCAGCTCGAGAATCGCGTCTACCTACGAGCAGTACCTC. Protein: CASSRIASTYEQYL.

V and J are TRBV6-5 and TRBJ1-1; the D gene is possibly TRBD1 (5 bases). Trimming shortened V by 2 bases and J by 5 bases, and 9 bases separated the two germline ends. Per germline, CDR1 MNHEY and CDR2 SVGAGI. This CDR3 is built from 13 residues. The CDR3 is CASSYAGTTEAFF. CDR3 nucleotide sequence: TGTGCCAGCAGTTACGCAGGGACGACTGAAGCTTTCTTT.

This clonotype was recorded many times. The J gene is TRBJ2-2, the V gene TRBV6-1, with D tentatively TRBD2 (5 bases). Germline V CDR1 and CDR2: MNHNS, SASEGT. The CDR3 extends over 13 amino acids. Trimming pared 5 bases from V and 5 bases from J, leaving 9 bases between. The CDR3 DNA follows: TGTGCCAGCAGTCCCGCGGGTACCGGGGAGCTGTTTTTT. It encodes CASSPAGTGELFF.

Only a few counts were recorded for this clonotype. This chain connects TRBV7-9 to TRBJ2-3; 12 nucleotides match TRBD2. V was clipped by 5 bases and J by 7 bases; unmatched bases: 7. The CDR3 is made up of 15 amino acids. Per the germline V gene, CDR1 is SEHNR and CDR2 is FQNEAQ (reference sequence). CDR3 amino acids: CASSALAGGPNTQYF. The CDR3 DNA follows: TGTGCCAGCAGCGCTCTAGCGGGAGGGCCGAATACGCAGTATTTT.

The rearrangement links TRBV5-6 to TRBJ2-3; 7 bases are a match to TRBD2. Per germline, CDR1 SGHDT and CDR2 YYEEEE. Trimming took 3 bases from V and 1 from J; bases not matched to a gene: 11. This CDR3 is 17 amino acids long. The CDR3 region is CASSSRPGLAGTDTQYF. The CDR3 DNA follows: TGTGCCAGCAGCTCCCGGCCGGGGCTAGCGGGCACAGATACGCAGTATTTT. Combining the CDR3 with reference TRBV5-6 and TRBJ2-3 gives the whole variable domain DAGVTQSPTHLIKTRGQQVTLRCSPKSGHDTVSWYQQALGQGPQFIFQYYEEEERQRGNFPDRFSGHQFPNYSSELNVNALLLGDSALYLCASSSRPGLAGTDTQYFGPGTRLTVL.

This clonotype was counted at least ten times. The chain recombines TRBV20-1 with TRBJ2-3; 13 positions match TRBD2. CDR1 and CDR2 (germline): DFQATT, SNEGSKA (reference sequence). The CDR3 runs to 18 residues. Trimming removed 0 bases from V and 6 bases from J; junction bases left unmatched: 12. CDR3 in amino acids: CSAREGLAGRLTADTQYF. The DNA of the CDR3 is TGCAGTGCTAGAGAGGGACTAGCGGGACGACTTACGGCGGATACGCAGTATTTT.

This clonotype has ten or more counts. The chain uses TRBV27 and TRBJ2-7; D might be TRBD1 or TRBD2, each matching 6 bases. V was clipped by 4 bases and J by 7 bases, with 17 bases between them. This CDR3 is built from 14 residues. Germline loops: CDR1 MNHEY, CDR2 SMNVEV (reference sequence). The CDR3 spells CASSYWPGGGEQYF. The CDR3 DNA sequence: TGTGCCAGCAGTTACTGGCCCGGGGGCGGTGAGCAGTACTTC.

The J gene is TRBJ2-5, the V gene TRBV18; TRBD1 matches at 10 bases. The CDR3 extends over 17 amino acids. The V gene end was trimmed by 3 bases and the J gene end by 2 bases; junction bases not matched to a gene: 9. Germline assignment: CDR1 KGHSH and CDR2 LQKENI. In nucleotides, the CDR3 is TGTGCCAGCTCACCTAAGGCCGGGACAGGGGCACAAGAGACCCAGTACTTC. Its translation is CASSPKAGTGAQETQYF.

This clonotype was seen at least ten times. The chain employs TRBV9 and TRBJ1-2; TRBD1 agrees at 9 bases. V shed 4 bases, J shed 2 bases, and the junction held 12 bases outside the gene matches. Germline-derived CDR1 and CDR2 are SGDLS and YYNGEE. The CDR3 covers 17 residues. CDR3 coding DNA: TGTGCCAGCAGCAGAGGAGGGACAGGGATCGGGAACTATGGCTACACCTTC. Its translation: CASSRGGTGIGNYGYTF.

This clonotype showed up many times. The rearrangement uses TRBV6-2 or TRBV6-3 and TRBJ1-1, with 7 bases lining up with TRBD1. CDR3 length equals 15 residues. CDR1 is MNHEY and CDR2 is SVGEGT in the germline V gene. The V and J ends lost 6 bases and 1 base, in that order; junction bases with no gene match: 8. This chain's CDR3 is CASSTRRQGNTEAFF. The DNA of the CDR3 is TGTGCCAGCAGCACCCGACGACAGGGGAACACTGAAGCTTTCTTT.

V and J are TRBV2 and TRBJ1-2; D remains unclear. V was trimmed by 11 bases and J by 0 bases, leaving 10 bases between them. Germline lookup yields CDR1 SNHLY and CDR2 FYNNEI. This CDR3 comprises 12 residues. CDR3 nucleotides: TGTGCCGGCGGGAGGTCTAACTATGGCTACACCTTC. This sequence encodes CAGGRSNYGYTF.

This clonotype was picked up many times. This chain uses TRBV27 with TRBJ2-1; 7 bases align to TRBD2. CDR3 size: 12 residues. Germline loops: CDR1 MNHEY, CDR2 SMNVEV (reference sequence). V trimming: 8 bases; J trimming: 7 bases; junction bases outside the gene matches: 5. As DNA, the CDR3 is TGTGCCAGCGCTAGCGGATGGAATGAGCAGTTCTTC. Translated: CASASGWNEQFF.